The 26 T cell receptor beta chains reported below all come from one sample, sequenced in a study of T cell clonality in common variable immunodeficiency. These receptors' antigens are unknown. TCRdb keeps only in-frame clones here, not all; method: immunoSEQ multiplex PCR. The sample has approximately 28,000 clones, none seen only once. Notes on the study in general: Common variable immunodeficiency TCR beta sequences reportedly had fewer deletions and N-nucleotide insertions.

The sequencing input was peripheral blood mononuclear cells. The receptors derive from a human donor with common variable immunodeficiency.

This clone has a count of ten or more. The CDR3 goes on 3 residues after the read ends, and that part is filled in from the germline J gene. The sample holds other DNA sequences that translate to the same CDR3. The rearrangement links TRBV19 to TRBJ2-5; D perhaps matches TRBD2 (5 bases). CDR1 is LNHDA and CDR2 is SQIVND in the germline V gene (reference sequence). Trimming shortened V by 3 bases and J by 2 bases, and 7 bases separated the two germline ends. The CDR3 runs to 13 residues. CDR3 sequence reads: CASSIRGQETQYF. CDR3 bases read: TGTGCCAGTAGTATTCGGGGACAAGAGACC.

This clone was recorded a few times. With the read ending 3 residues before the CDR3 end, the germline J gene is used to fill in that end. The chain has TRBV2 and TRBJ2-1; TRBD1 aligns across 10 bases. V gave up 4 bases and J gave up 3 bases; unmatched junction bases: 6. Germline V gene sequence: CDR1 SNHLY, CDR2 FYNNEI. The CDR3 has 16 residues. The chain's CDR3 is CASSAVGQGRYNEQFF. The DNA read from the CDR3 is TGTGCCAGCAGTGCAGTGGGACAGGGGCGCTACAATGAG.

Remarks on this clone: The read stops 3 residues short of the end of the CDR3; the missing end is completed from the germline J gene. The rearrangement uses TRBV2 and TRBJ1-4; tentative D call: TRBD1 (5 bases). The germline CDR1 and CDR2 sequences are SNHLY and FYNNEI. The CDR3 loop spans 14 amino acids. V was cut by 4 bases and J by 7 bases, with 13 bases left in between. CDR3 sequence reads: CASSVGGLGEKLFF. CDR3 bases read: TGTGCCAGCAGTGTGGGGGGGTTAGGTGAAAAA.

This clone showed up many times. The missing CDR3 end, 3 residues past where the read stops, is filled in from the germline J gene. The rearrangement uses TRBV7-9 and TRBJ1-1; maybe TRBD1 (6 bases). CDR3 size: 14 residues. In germline, CDR1 is SEHNR, CDR2 FQNEAQ (reference sequence). The V end was cut by 7 bases, the J end by 4 bases, with 16 bases between. The chain's CDR3 is CASNWADRSTEAFF. Partial CDR3 DNA: TGTGCCAGCAACTGGGCCGACAGGAGCACTGAA.

Ten or more counts support this clone. The DNA ends 3 residues before the CDR3 does, and the rest of the CDR3 is filled in from the germline J gene. The rearrangement uses TRBV5-1 and TRBJ2-7; 7 nucleotides line up with TRBD1. V shed 0 bases and J 6 bases; nucleotides not matched to a gene: 6. The CDR3 sequence is 14 residues long. In germline, CDR1 is SGHRS, CDR2 YFSETQ. The CDR3 protein is CASSLESGGTEQYF. The sequenced part of the CDR3 DNA is TGCGCCAGCAGCTTGGAATCAGGGGGAACCGAG.

This clone was counted ten times or more. The read falls 3 residues short of the CDR3 end, and the missing part is taken from the germline J gene. The chain recombines TRBV23-1 with TRBJ2-2; D is perhaps TRBD1 (6 bases). TRBV23-1 counts as an open reading frame of uncertain function. The CDR3 consists of 15 residues. Trimming took 3 bases from V and 4 from J, leaving 12 bases between them. CDR3 sequence reads: CASSHSQGCTGELFF. The sequenced part of the CDR3 DNA is TGCGCCAGCAGTCATTCACAGGGATGCACCGGGGAG.

This clone was counted at least ten times. The CDR3 is cut off 3 residues early in the read; its end comes from the germline J gene. The genes are TRBV2 and TRBJ2-2; no firm D call. CDR1 and CDR2 (germline): SNHLY, FYNNEI. Trimming stripped 3 bases from V and 7 bases from J, with 6 bases between. The CDR3 has 12 amino acids. The covered CDR3 bases are TGTGCCAGCAGTGACATCCACGGGGAG. This encodes CASSDIHGE. The complete CDR3 sequence is CASSDIHGELFF.

Ten or more counts support this clone. The sequenced fragment ends 3 residues before the CDR3 boundary, so the rest is inferred from the germline J gene. This chain connects TRBV10-3 to TRBJ1-6; the D is unclear. V gave up 0 bases and J gave up 9 bases, with 9 bases separating them. The CDR3 contains 14 residues. Germline V gene sequence: CDR1 ENHRY, CDR2 SYGVKD. The CDR3: CAISESIRSSPLHF. The CDR3 DNA, read in part, is TGTGCCATCAGTGAGTCGATCAGATCTTCACCC.

Worth noting for this clone: The missing CDR3 end, 3 residues past where the read stops, is filled in from the germline J gene. The rearrangement links TRBV7-9 to TRBJ2-1; no clear D. Trimming removed 11 bases from V and 4 bases from J, with 21 bases in between. Germline V gene data show CDR1 as SEHNR and CDR2 as FQNEAQ (reference sequence). CDR3 length: 15 residues. CDR3 DNA (partial): TGTGCCGACCCCATCCTTGAAGACTCTTACAATGAG. Translation: CADPILEDSYNE. The full CDR3 is CADPILEDSYNEQFF.

This clone was seen at least ten times. The read terminates 3 residues ahead of where the CDR3 ends, so the germline J gene completes it. This chain links TRBV5-1 with TRBJ2-5; 8 nucleotides agree with TRBD2. This CDR3 comprises 15 residues. V shed 7 bases and J 1 base; nucleotides not matched to a gene: 9. Per germline, CDR1 SGHRS and CDR2 YFSETQ. CDR3 DNA (partial): TGCGCCAGCGGGAGGACTAGCAGAGTCCAAGAGACC. Translated, it gives CASGRTSRVQET. The entire CDR3 reads CASGRTSRVQETQYF. Full variable domain (missing parts from reference TRBV5-1 and TRBJ2-5): KAGVTQTPRYLIKTRGQQVTLSCSPISGHRSVSWYQQTPGQGLQFLFEYFSETQRNKGNFPGRFSGRQFSNSRSEMNVSTLELGDSALYLCASGRTSRVQETQYFGPGTRLLVL.

This clone has ten or more counts. The read ends 3 residues before the CDR3 terminus; that terminus is restored from the germline J gene. V is TRBV29-1 and J is TRBJ2-1, with 7 nucleotides matching TRBD2. The germline V gene has CDR1 SQVTM and CDR2 ANQGSEA. The CDR3 has 12 residues. After removal of 5 bases from V and 6 bases from J, the junction contained 4 bases not matched to a gene. CDR3 DNA, as far as it was read: TGCAGCGTTAAGCGGGGCATCAATGAG. Its translation: CSVKRGINE. In full, the CDR3 reads CSVKRGINEQFF.

Regarding this clone: Read coverage stops 3 residues before the CDR3 terminus; the germline J gene supplies the remainder. The rearrangement uses TRBV20-1 and TRBJ2-3; D is possibly TRBD2 (6 bases). This CDR3 has 12 amino acids. The V gene's germline CDR1 is DFQATT and CDR2 SNEGSKA (reference sequence). V dropped 6 bases and J dropped 5 bases, with 12 bases sitting between them. CDR3 region: CSARTTEDTQYF. The sequenced CDR3 bases are TGCAGTGCACGGACTACCGAAGATACG.

This clone was seen a few times. CDR3 DNA (partial): TGTGCCAGCAGTGAGTTAGGGGGCAGGGAAAAA. Protein product: CASSELGGREK. The CDR3 reads in full as CASSELGGREKLFF. V usage is TRBV2 and J usage is TRBJ1-4; 7 nucleotides line up with TRBD1. The observed sequence ends 3 residues before the CDR3 terminus, with the missing tail filled in from the germline J gene. This CDR3 is 14 amino acids long. From germline, CDR1 is SNHLY and CDR2 FYNNEI. Unmatched junction bases numbered 6, after V lost 3 bases and J lost 8 bases. The variable domain in full, with the rest retrieved from reference TRBV2 and TRBJ1-4, is EPEVTQTPSHQVTQMGQEVILRCVPISNHLYFYWYRQILGQKVEFLVSFYNNEISEKSEIFDDQFSVERPDGSNFTLKIRSTKLEDSAMYFCASSELGGREKLFFGSGTQLSVL.

This clone showed up just a few times. The CDR3 end is not reached by the read, which stops 3 residues before it; the germline J gene fills it in. V gene TRBV2 combines with J gene TRBJ2-3; TRBD1 agrees at 10 bases. CDR1 is SNHLY, CDR2 FYNNEI, per germline. The J segment lost 4 bases and the V segment lost 6 bases, leaving 4 bases of the junction unmatched. The CDR3 runs to 14 residues. CDR3 region: CASRRDRGADTQYF. The sequenced part of the CDR3 DNA is TGTGCCAGCAGGAGGGACAGGGGAGCAGATACG. The complete variable domain, with remaining parts taken from reference TRBV2 and TRBJ2-3, reads EPEVTQTPSHQVTQMGQEVILRCVPISNHLYFYWYRQILGQKVEFLVSFYNNEISEKSEIFDDQFSVERPDGSNFTLKIRSTKLEDSAMYFCASRRDRGADTQYFGPGTRLTVL.

This clone was counted between two and nine times. Read sequence stops 3 residues before the CDR3 end, and the germline J gene provides the missing end. V is TRBV20-1 and J is TRBJ1-5; 8 positions agree with TRBD1. V was pared by 5 bases and J by 3 bases, with 15 bases of the junction left unmatched. The CDR3 contains 17 residues. Germline CDR1 DFQATT, CDR2 SNEGSKA (reference sequence). This CDR3 reads CSAETSSGGPLNQPQHF. CDR3 bases read: TGCAGTGCTGAAACTAGCTCAGGGGGCCCCCTCAATCAGCCC.

On this clone itself: The CDR3 end falls 3 residues outside the read, so it is completed with the germline J gene. The chain joins TRBV6-1 to TRBJ1-1, with D maybe TRBD1 (5 bases). Trimming removed 2 bases at V and 0 bases at J, with 10 bases between. This CDR3 spans 15 amino acids. The germline CDR1 and CDR2 sequences are MNHNS and SASEGT. The CDR3 DNA, read in part, is TGTGCCAGCAGTGAACAGGGAGGGATGAACACTGAA. This sequence encodes CASSEQGGMNTE. Given in full, the CDR3 is CASSEQGGMNTEAFF.

The table lists this clone with a few counts. The read terminates 3 residues before the CDR3 end, so the remaining end is supplied by the germline J gene. Other DNA sequences from this sample encode an identical CDR3 as well. This chain links TRBV19 with TRBJ2-7; D perhaps matches TRBD1 (6 bases). Trimming shortened V by 4 bases and J by 1 base, and 8 bases separated the two germline ends. The CDR3 contains 13 residues. Germline assignment: CDR1 LNHDA and CDR2 SQIVND (reference sequence). This CDR3 reads CASSSQGSYEQYF. The DNA read from the CDR3 is TGTGCCAGTAGTAGCCAGGGGTCCTACGAG.

This clone was recorded at least ten times. The observed sequence ends 3 residues before the CDR3 terminus, with the missing tail filled in from the germline J gene. Other DNA variants within this sample encode the same CDR3. The chain uses TRBV19 and TRBJ1-1; 8 bases line up with TRBD1. With V trimmed by 8 bases and J by 0 bases, 2 bases remained unmatched. This CDR3 has 13 residues. Germline CDR1 is LNHDA and CDR2 is SQIVND (reference sequence). Incomplete CDR3 DNA: TGTGCCAGTTCGGACAGGGTGAACACTGAA. This gives the protein CASSDRVNTE. The CDR3 reads in full as CASSDRVNTEAFF.

This clone was counted many times. Read coverage stops 3 residues before the CDR3 terminus; the germline J gene supplies the remainder. The V and J genes are TRBV28 and TRBJ2-3, with unresolved D. Trimming took 3 bases from V and 4 from J, leaving 5 bases between them. Looked up from germline, CDR1 is MDHEN and CDR2 is SYDVKM. This CDR3 is 12 amino acids long. CDR3 DNA (partial): TGTGCCAGCAGTTTTCCCGCAGATACG. It encodes CASSFPADT. The complete CDR3 sequence is CASSFPADTQYF.

This clone was detected ten times or more. The read gets to within 3 residues of the CDR3 end, and the germline J gene fills in the rest. V gene TRBV2 combines with J gene TRBJ2-1; D call uncertain. Germline V gene data show CDR1 as SNHLY and CDR2 as FYNNEI. The V end was cut by 5 bases, the J end by 3 bases, with 8 bases between. The CDR3 contains 13 residues. CDR3 loop: CASSTELYNEQFF. CDR3 bases read: TGTGCCAGCAGTACAGAGCTCTACAATGAG.

This clone has a count of ten or more. Read coverage stops 3 residues before the CDR3 terminus; the germline J gene supplies the remainder. This rearrangement joins TRBV20-1 to TRBJ2-1, with 9 bases fitting TRBD2. The length of the CDR3 is 16 residues. The germline gives CDR1 DFQATT, CDR2 SNEGSKA (reference sequence). V dropped 3 bases and J dropped 4; count of bases not matched to a gene: 10. Partial CDR3 DNA: TGCAGTGCTAGTTCTTTTGCGGGAGGGACTTACAATGAG. Its protein product is CSASSFAGGTYNE. The whole CDR3 sequence reads CSASSFAGGTYNEQFF.

This clone was seen repeatedly, ten times or more. The read ends 3 residues shy of where the CDR3 ends; the end is completed using the germline J gene. The chain uses TRBV19 and TRBJ2-5; D is perhaps TRBD1 (5 bases). Germline CDR1 is LNHDA and CDR2 is SQIVND (reference sequence). This CDR3 comprises 15 residues. Trimming took 1 base from V and 2 from J, leaving 11 bases between them. The CDR3 spells CASSIGPTAQETQYF. The sequenced part of the CDR3 DNA is TGTGCCAGTAGTATAGGACCGACAGCACAAGAGACC.

This clone was seen repeatedly, ten times or more. The sequence runs out 3 residues before the end of the CDR3; the remainder is reconstructed from the germline J gene. The genes are TRBV28 and TRBJ2-7, with 11 bases that match TRBD2. From germline, CDR1 is MDHEN and CDR2 SYDVKM. The CDR3 consists of 13 residues. Unmatched junction bases numbered 2, after V lost 6 bases and J lost 4 bases. The DNA read from the CDR3 is TGTGCCAGCAGAACTAGCGGGAGATACGAG. This encodes CASRTSGRYE. The entire CDR3 reads CASRTSGRYEQYF.

Note on this clone: The read terminates 3 residues before the CDR3 end, so the remaining end is supplied by the germline J gene. V usage is TRBV5-1 and J usage is TRBJ2-5; no firm D call. CDR3 size: 15 residues. Germline CDR1 reads SGHRS; CDR2 reads YFSETQ. Trimming cost V 2 bases and J 1 base, with 12 bases left between them. This CDR3 reads CASSFSGSPQETQYF. The sequenced part of the CDR3 DNA is TGCGCCAGCAGCTTCTCCGGTTCCCCCCAAGAGACC.

This clone was seen repeatedly, ten times or more. The read ends 3 residues early relative to the CDR3; the germline J gene fills the gap. The V gene is TRBV6-1, the J gene TRBJ1-2, with TRBD1 matching over 7 bases. This CDR3 contains 15 residues. The junction had 9 bases not matched to a gene; V was cut back by 1 base and J by 7 bases. Germline loops: CDR1 MNHNS, CDR2 SASEGT. The CDR3: CASSEVDRPGGGYTF. CDR3 DNA, as far as it was read: TGTGCCAGCAGTGAAGTTGACAGGCCAGGGGGTGGC.

Many counts were recorded for this clone. The read gets to within 3 residues of the CDR3 end, and the germline J gene fills in the rest. The V gene is TRBV19, the J gene TRBJ2-2; 7 bases line up with TRBD2. V dropped 7 bases and J dropped 6; count of bases not matched to a gene: 11. The CDR3 totals 15 residues. Germline CDR1 reads LNHDA; CDR2 reads SQIVND (reference sequence). The CDR3 protein is CASTGKGLPSGELFF. The DNA read from the CDR3 is TGTGCCAGTACGGGCAAGGGACTACCTTCCGGGGAG.